Listed below are T cell receptor beta chains from one sample, sequenced in a study of beta chain features in type 1 diabetes. Produced via immunoSEQ multiplex PCR; TCRdb's table is partial and in-frame only. This table has some 350,000 clones, over 8.5% appearing once. Specimen: central memory CD4+ T cells from blood. All receptors come from a young man with type 1 diabetes. Both conserved end residues are part of each CDR3. D genes are given only for firm matches. Expanded clones are given a class, and other clones once, few, many or no size at all.

v_gene: TRBV18
d_gene: -
j_gene: TRBJ1-1
abundance: few
CDR3aa: CASSPRDPKSTEAFF
CDR3nt: TGTGCCAGCTCACCCCGGGACCCGAAGAGCACTGAAGCTTTCTTT

v_gene: TRBV5-1
d_gene: -
j_gene: TRBJ2-5
abundance: -
CDR3aa: CASSWNGDGQETQYF
CDR3nt: TGCGCCAGCAGCTGGAATGGGGACGGTCAAGAGACCCAGTACTTC

v_gene: TRBV27
d_gene: TRBD1
j_gene: TRBJ2-7
abundance: -
CDR3aa: CASSPNRGQTYEQYF
CDR3nt: TGTGCCAGCAGTCCCAACAGGGGCCAGACCTACGAGCAGTACTTC

v_gene: TRBV7-2
d_gene: -
j_gene: TRBJ1-4
abundance: -
CDR3aa: CASSAGRIDEKLFF
CDR3nt: TGTGCCAGCAGCGCAGGGAGGATCGACGAAAAACTGTTTTTT

v_gene: TRBV25-1
d_gene: TRBD1
j_gene: TRBJ2-7
abundance: few
CDR3aa: CASSVGQGRGSYEQYF
CDR3nt: TGTGCCAGCAGTGTAGGACAGGGAAGGGGCTCCTACGAGCAGTACTTC

v_gene: TRBV6-5
d_gene: -
j_gene: TRBJ1-4
abundance: few
CDR3aa: CASKKRDGWEKLFF
CDR3nt: TGTGCCAGCAAAAAGAGGGACGGGTGGGAAAAACTGTTTTTT

v_gene: TRBV5-1
d_gene: -
j_gene: TRBJ2-1
abundance: -
CDR3aa: CASSLGGSGNEQFF
CDR3nt: TGCGCCAGCAGCTTGGGGGGCTCGGGCAATGAGCAGTTCTTC

v_gene: TRBV25-1
d_gene: TRBD1
j_gene: TRBJ2-1
abundance: few
CDR3aa: CASSEYTGDAEQFF
CDR3nt: TGTGCCAGCAGTGAATATACAGGGGACGCGGAGCAGTTCTTC

v_gene: TRBV5-1
d_gene: -
j_gene: TRBJ1-1
abundance: few
CDR3aa: CASSLTPRNTEAFF
CDR3nt: TGCGCCAGCAGCTTGACGCCGAGGAACACTGAAGCTTTCTTT

v_gene: TRBV30
d_gene: -
j_gene: TRBJ1-1
abundance: few
CDR3aa: CAWGRRGVAFF
CDR3nt: TGTGCCTGGGGACGTAGGGGGGTGGCTTTCTTT

v_gene: TRBV7-6
d_gene: -
j_gene: TRBJ2-1
abundance: many
CDR3aa: CASSSNFYSNEQFF
CDR3nt: TGTGCCAGCAGCTCGAATTTTTATTCCAATGAGCAGTTCTTC

v_gene: TRBV7-7
d_gene: -
j_gene: TRBJ2-1
abundance: -
CDR3aa: CASSQDRQTYNEQFF
CDR3nt: TGCGCCAGCAGCCAAGACCGACAGACTTACAATGAGCAGTTCTTC

v_gene: TRBV5-4
d_gene: -
j_gene: TRBJ2-7
abundance: few
CDR3aa: CASSLAGQSSDEQYF
CDR3nt: TGCGCCAGCAGCTTGGCAGGGCAGTCGAGTGACGAGCAGTACTTC

v_gene: TRBV2
d_gene: -
j_gene: TRBJ2-1
abundance: few
CDR3aa: CASSPGQGWTDNEQFF
CDR3nt: TGTGCCAGCAGCCCAGGGCAGGGATGGACGGACAATGAGCAGTTCTTC

v_gene: TRBV7-8
d_gene: -
j_gene: TRBJ2-3
abundance: -
CDR3aa: CASTSLADTQYF
CDR3nt: TGTGCCAGCACCTCCCTGGCAGATACGCAGTATTTT

v_gene: TRBV5-4
d_gene: -
j_gene: TRBJ1-1
abundance: few
CDR3aa: CASSLIDSRGTEAFF
CDR3nt: TGTGCCAGCAGCTTGATCGACAGTCGAGGCACTGAAGCTTTCTTT

v_gene: TRBV7-9
d_gene: -
j_gene: TRBJ1-4
abundance: -
CDR3aa: CASSPAGGQEKLFF
CDR3nt: TGTGCCAGCAGCCCGGCCGGCGGCCAGGAAAAACTGTTTTTT

v_gene: TRBV5-1
d_gene: -
j_gene: TRBJ2-5
abundance: -
CDR3aa: CASSRGRGVSETQYF
CDR3nt: TGCGCCAGCAGTAGGGGCAGGGGTGTATCCGAGACCCAGTACTTC

v_gene: TRBV5-1
d_gene: -
j_gene: TRBJ2-5
abundance: few
CDR3aa: CASSFGPSRGGETQYF
CDR3nt: TGCGCCAGCAGCTTCGGCCCATCGCGGGGTGGAGAGACCCAGTACTTC

v_gene: TRBV7-2
d_gene: -
j_gene: TRBJ1-2
abundance: many
CDR3aa: CASSGPSGSGGYTF
CDR3nt: TGTGCCAGCAGCGGTCCGTCAGGGTCAGGTGGCTACACCTTC

v_gene: TRBV7-2
d_gene: -
j_gene: TRBJ1-5
abundance: -
CDR3aa: CASSLDPEQPQHF
CDR3nt: TGTGCCAGCAGCTTAGATCCAGAACAGCCCCAGCATTTT

v_gene: TRBV2
d_gene: TRBD1
j_gene: TRBJ2-1
abundance: few
CDR3aa: CASRATGGEQFF
CDR3nt: TGTGCCAGCAGAGCTACAGGGGGGGAGCAGTTCTTC

v_gene: TRBV5-1
d_gene: -
j_gene: TRBJ2-5
abundance: few
CDR3aa: CASSLVGGETQYF
CDR3nt: TGCGCCAGCAGCTTGGTGGGTGGAGAGACCCAGTACTTC